Each of the 11 T cell receptor beta chains below was sequenced from the same sample in a study of T cell responses to AZD1222 COVID-19 vaccine. The method was immunoSEQ multiplex PCR; TCRdb's version includes in-frame clones alone and lacks a portion of them. This sample carries 130,000 to 150,000 clones, 75% to 90% of them seen once, and the ten largest clones take approximately 4%. This material consisted of peripheral blood, taken on day 0 of MenACWY control vaccination. The receptors were gathered from an adult in good health.

The chain couples TRBV28 to TRBJ1-1; perhaps TRBD1 as D (6 bases). The CDR3 covers 13 residues. CDR1 MDHEN and CDR2 SYDVKM come from the germline V gene. V lost 11 bases and J 0 bases, leaving 13 bases between the germline ends. CDR3 nucleotides: TGTGCCTCACGGGACACCATGAACACTGAAGCTTTCTTT. Its translation is CASRDTMNTEAFF.

This clone was found once. The gene calls are TRBV6-5 and TRBJ1-6, with 7 bases fitting TRBD1. This CDR3 region has 14 residues. Germline CDR1 MNHEY, CDR2 SVGAGI. V was clipped by 6 bases and J by 4 bases; unmatched bases: 3. The CDR3 coding sequence is TGTGCCAGCAGGGCAGGGGGTTATAATTCACCCCTCCACTTT. The encoded protein is CASRAGGYNSPLHF.

The CDR3: CASSSGGGQGAKREDSGANVLTF. The CDR3 region has the DNA TGCGCCAGCAGCTCTGGAGGGGGACAGGGGGCTAAAAGGGAAGATTCTGGGGCCAACGTCCTGACTTTC. J is TRBJ2-6 and V is TRBV5-1, with 12 bases aligning to TRBD1. The V and J ends lost 3 bases and 1 base, in that order; junction bases with no gene match: 20. This CDR3 is built from 23 residues. CDR1 and CDR2 from the germline V gene are SGHRS and YFSETQ. The whole variable domain, remainder taken from reference TRBV5-1 and TRBJ2-6, is KAGVTQTPRYLIKTRGQQVTLSCSPISGHRSVSWYQQTPGQGLQFLFEYFSETQRNKGNFPGRFSGRQFSNSRSEMNVSTLELGDSALYLCASSSGGGQGAKREDSGANVLTFGAGSRLTVL.

The V and J genes are TRBV2 and TRBJ1-5; 8 bases are a match to TRBD1. The CDR3 sequence is 16 residues long. Trimming took 7 bases from V and 6 from J; bases not matched to a gene: 14. Germline V lookup: CDR1 SNHLY, CDR2 FYNNEI. CDR3 bases: TGTGCCAGCAAGACAAGCCGGACAGGGCTGGGTCAGCCCCAGCATTTT. Its translation is CASKTSRTGLGQPQHF.

V and J are TRBV18 and TRBJ1-1, with a weak D call TRBD1 (6 bases). Germline loops: CDR1 KGHSH, CDR2 LQKENI. V was cut by 5 bases and J by 4 bases, with 14 bases left in between. CDR3 size: 14 residues. The CDR3 region has the DNA TGTGCCAGCTCAGCGACTCAGGGGAGCACTGAAGCTTTCTTT. This encodes CASSATQGSTEAFF. The full variable domain, with the rest looked up from reference TRBV18 and TRBJ1-1, is NAGVMQNPRHLVRRRGQEARLRCSPMKGHSHVYWYRQLPEEGLKFMVYLQKENIIDESGMPKERFSAEFPKEGPSILRIQQVVRGDSAAYFCASSATQGSTEAFFGQGTRLTVV.

The chain employs TRBV7-9 and TRBJ1-2; tentative D call: TRBD1 (6 bases). The CDR3 has 15 amino acids. Trimming took off 5 bases at V and 4 bases at J, with 17 bases between the two ends. Germline-derived CDR1 and CDR2 are SEHNR and FQNEAQ (reference sequence). The CDR3 DNA follows: TGTGCCAGCAGCCCTCAGGCGGGGGCGGGCTATGGCTACACCTTC. Translated: CASSPQAGAGYGYTF.

V usage is TRBV28 and J usage is TRBJ2-2; unclear D gene. V lost 8 bases to trimming and J lost 4 bases, with 8 bases between them. Germline CDR1 is MDHEN and CDR2 is SYDVKM. This CDR3 comprises 12 residues. In DNA, the CDR3 is TGTGCCAGCCAACAAGTCACCGGGGAGCTGTTTTTT. Encoded protein: CASQQVTGELFF.

This clone was picked up one time. The gene calls are TRBV10-3 and TRBJ2-1; the match to TRBD1 covers 9 bases. The CDR3 is 16 amino acids. From germline, CDR1 is ENHRY and CDR2 SYGVKD. Germline trimming cut 3 bases from V and 8 bases from J; bases unmatched to any gene: 11. Here the CDR3 DNA reads TGTGCCATCAGTGACGCAACGGGACAGGGAATCGATGAGCAGTTCTTC. The encoded protein is CAISDATGQGIDEQFF.

The J gene is TRBJ2-7, the V gene TRBV3-1 (or the pseudogene TRBV3-2); possibly TRBD2 for D (6 bases). There are 15 residues in the CDR3. V lost 1 base and J lost 5, with 15 bases in between. Germline V gene sequence: CDR1 LGHDT, CDR2 YNNKEL (reference sequence). The CDR3 nucleotides are TGTGCCAGCAGCCAAGTCTTGGGGGGACGCGACGAGCAGTACTTC. Its protein is CASSQVLGGRDEQYF.

The rearrangement links TRBV19 to TRBJ1-3; possibly TRBD1 for D (6 bases). The germline CDR1 and CDR2 sequences are LNHDA and SQIVND (reference sequence). V lost 10 bases and J lost 4, with 17 bases in between. This CDR3 region has 14 residues. CDR3 in amino acids: CATRVGTTGNTIYF. The CDR3 bases are TGTGCCACCCGTGTAGGGACAACCGGAAACACCATATATTTT.

The chain is built from TRBV7-9 and TRBJ2-3; a possible D gene is TRBD2 (6 bases). The CDR3 is 17 amino acids. V dropped 5 bases and J dropped 0 bases, with 18 bases sitting between them. Germline CDR1 SEHNR, CDR2 FQNEAQ (reference sequence). CDR3 in DNA: TGTGCCAGCAGCCTAGGTTTGGCGGGGAGGAGCACAGATACGCAGTATTTT. Protein: CASSLGLAGRSTDTQYF.